Following are 14 T cell receptor beta chains from one sample sequenced in a study of control samples from healthy donors and cancer patients. TCRdb's table, derived via immunoSEQ multiplex PCR, lists solely in-frame clones and lacks some. The data show roughly 90,000 clones, around 82% seen once. Source material: blood. The receptors derive from a woman aged 55-70 years in good health.

The chain couples TRBV4-3 to TRBJ1-2; D not certain. Between the trimmed V and J ends, which lost 1 base and 2 bases, there was a span of 11 bases. This CDR3 has 15 residues. Germline assignment: CDR1 LGHNA and CDR2 YSLEER. DNA of the CDR3: TGCGCCAGCAGCCAAGGTCTAGGTCTGAACTATGGCTACACCTTC. Translation: CASSQGLGLNYGYTF.

The chain combines TRBV5-1 with TRBJ1-1; no firm D call. The CDR3 spans 13 residues. Germline CDR1 reads SGHRS; CDR2 reads YFSETQ. Trimming took 4 bases from V and 0 from J, leaving 7 bases between them. The CDR3 protein is CASSMEMNTEAFF. CDR3 DNA sequence: TGCGCCAGCAGCATGGAGATGAACACTGAAGCTTTCTTT.

A single count supports this clone. V gene TRBV2 combines with J gene TRBJ2-2; TRBD2 agrees at 7 bases. CDR1 is SNHLY, CDR2 FYNNEI, per germline. J was trimmed by 7 bases and V by 8 bases; bases with no gene match: 13. The CDR3 consists of 15 residues. The CDR3 loop reads CASRPEGGPNGELFF. CDR3 coding DNA: TGTGCCAGCCGGCCCGAGGGAGGGCCTAACGGGGAGCTGTTTTTT.

V is TRBV20-1 and J is TRBJ2-5; D possibly corresponds to TRBD2 (5 bases). With 3 bases removed from V and 5 bases from J, the gap between germline ends came to 10 bases. Germline V gene sequence: CDR1 DFQATT, CDR2 SNEGSKA (reference sequence). The length of the CDR3 is 12 residues. The CDR3 is CSASRGGETQYF. CDR3 nucleotides: TGCAGTGCTAGTCGGGGTGGGGAGACCCAGTACTTC.

The chain is built from TRBV19 and TRBJ1-4; D is undetermined. V was trimmed by 9 bases and J by 0 bases, leaving 11 bases between them. The CDR3 runs to 14 residues. CDR1 is LNHDA, CDR2 SQIVND, per germline (reference sequence). The CDR3 nucleotides read TGTGCCAGATCACACCGTTCAACTAATGAAAAACTGTTTTTT. This sequence encodes CARSHRSTNEKLFF.

This clone was picked up one time. The chain couples TRBV5-1 to TRBJ1-2; D may be TRBD1 (5 bases). CDR1 and CDR2 (germline): SGHRS, YFSETQ. V was shortened by 0 bases and J by 5 bases, with 11 bases between the two germline ends. This CDR3 spans 14 amino acids. Here the CDR3 DNA reads TGCGCCAGCAGCTTGGCGGGGGAAAGGTATGGCTACACCTTC. It is translated as CASSLAGERYGYTF.

The V and J genes are TRBV9 and TRBJ2-5, with 15 bases lining up with TRBD2. CDR1 is SGDLS, CDR2 YYNGEE, per germline. The CDR3 covers 14 residues. V was clipped by 5 bases and J by 7 bases; unmatched bases: 3. CDR3 coding DNA: TGTGCCAGCAGACAGGGACTAGCGGGAGGGACCCAGTACTTC. Amino acids: CASRQGLAGGTQYF.

J is TRBJ2-5 and V is TRBV18, with 10 bases that match TRBD1. V trimming: 4 bases; J trimming: 4 bases; junction bases outside the gene matches: 6. Germline V CDR1 and CDR2: KGHSH, LQKENI. The CDR3 contains 15 residues. The CDR3 sequence is CASSLGQGGIETQYF. The DNA for the CDR3 is TGTGCCAGCTCACTCGGACAGGGGGGTATAGAGACCCAGTACTTC.

The chain recombines TRBV2 with TRBJ1-4; TRBD1 agrees at 7 bases. With V trimmed by 8 bases and J by 3 bases, 6 bases remained unmatched. Germline V gene lookup returns CDR1 SNHLY and CDR2 FYNNEI. This CDR3 region has 14 residues. DNA for the CDR3: TGTGCCAGCGTCCAGGACAGGTCTAATGAAAAACTGTTTTTT. As protein: CASVQDRSNEKLFF. Looking up the rest from reference TRBV2 and TRBJ1-4 gives the full variable domain: EPEVTQTPSHQVTQMGQEVILRCVPISNHLYFYWYRQILGQKVEFLVSFYNNEISEKSEIFDDQFSVERPDGSNFTLKIRSTKLEDSAMYFCASVQDRSNEKLFFGSGTQLSVL.

This chain links TRBV27 with TRBJ2-3; D not resolved. The CDR3 is 11 residues long. The V end was cut by 9 bases, the J end by 4 bases, with 8 bases between. Germline CDR1 MNHEY, CDR2 SMNVEV (reference sequence). The CDR3 is CASKSADTQYF. In DNA form, the CDR3 reads TGTGCCAGTAAATCAGCAGATACGCAGTATTTT.

Only one count was recorded for this clone. The chain recombines TRBV28 with TRBJ2-3; weak D call: TRBD2 (5 bases). Trimming removed 4 bases from V and 3 bases from J, with 14 bases in between. CDR1 and CDR2 (germline): MDHEN, SYDVKM. CDR3 length equals 15 residues. CDR3 sequence reads: CASSSHTGSTDTQYF. The CDR3 DNA follows: TGTGCCAGCAGTTCCCATACGGGGAGTACAGATACGCAGTATTTT. The whole variable domain, filled in from reference TRBV28 and TRBJ2-3, reads DVKVTQSSRYLVKRTGEKVFLECVQDMDHENMFWYRQDPGLGLRLIYFSYDVKMKEKGDIPEGYSVSREKKERFSLILESASTNQTSMYLCASSSHTGSTDTQYFGPGTRLTVL.

The rearrangement joins TRBV6-6 to TRBJ2-7, with TRBD2 matching 13 bases. The CDR3 loop spans 20 amino acids. Germline CDR1 reads MNHNY; CDR2 reads SVGAGI (reference sequence). V gave up 6 bases and J gave up 3 bases; unmatched junction bases: 20. The CDR3 DNA reads as TGTGCCAGCAGCCCCATCGGACAGGCAACTAGCGGGAGGGCCGGCTACGAGCAGTACTTC. Translated: CASSPIGQATSGRAGYEQYF.

This clone occurred a few times. This chain connects TRBV6-5 to TRBJ2-7, with 7 bases aligning to TRBD1. Germline V gene sequence: CDR1 MNHEY, CDR2 SVGAGI. Trimming removed 5 bases from V and 2 bases from J; junction bases left unmatched: 3. The CDR3 totals 13 residues. CDR3 protein: CASSRGTAYEQYF. DNA of the CDR3: TGTGCCAGCAGTAGGGGGACAGCCTACGAGCAGTACTTC.

The gene calls are TRBV3-1 (or the pseudogene TRBV3-2) and TRBJ1-1; weak D call: TRBD1 (6 bases). In germline, CDR1 is LGHDT, CDR2 YNNKEL (reference sequence). The CDR3 loop spans 16 amino acids. V was pared by 1 base and J by 0 bases, with 12 bases between. CDR3 bases: TGTGCCAGCAGCCAAGGGGGGGGCCAACTGAACACTGAAGCTTTCTTT. As protein: CASSQGGGQLNTEAFF.